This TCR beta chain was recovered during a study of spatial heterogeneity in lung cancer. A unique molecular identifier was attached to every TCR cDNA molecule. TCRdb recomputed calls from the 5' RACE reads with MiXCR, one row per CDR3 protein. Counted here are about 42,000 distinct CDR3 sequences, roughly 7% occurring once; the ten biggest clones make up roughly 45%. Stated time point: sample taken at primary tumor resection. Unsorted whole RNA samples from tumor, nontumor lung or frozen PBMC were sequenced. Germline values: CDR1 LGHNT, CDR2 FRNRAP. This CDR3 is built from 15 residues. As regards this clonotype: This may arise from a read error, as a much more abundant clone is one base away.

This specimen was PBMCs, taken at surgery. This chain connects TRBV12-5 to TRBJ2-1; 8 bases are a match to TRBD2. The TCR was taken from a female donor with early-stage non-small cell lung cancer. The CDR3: CANGPGLGLYNEQFF. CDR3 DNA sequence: TGTGCTAATGGTCCGGGACTAGGACTCTACAATGAGCAGTTCTTC.